The entry below gives a single TCR beta chain sequence along with its context. Sequenced by immunoSEQ multiplex PCR; TCRdb stores in-frame clones only, minus some. The profile covers 210,000 or so clones, with more than 75% appearing a single time and around 4.5% taken by the ten largest. CDR1 and CDR2 from the germline V gene are SGHTA and FQGNSA. The CDR3 consists of 17 residues. Losses at the gene ends were 3 bases for V and 2 bases for J; bases not matched to a gene: 5. This entry belongs to a study of blood T cell repertoires in COVID-19. The specimen was PBMCs or T cells enriched from blood (not recorded which). The clonotype was recovered from a man aged 30-40 years with acute COVID-19. This rearrangement joins TRBV7-2 to TRBJ2-1, with TRBD2 matching over 12 bases. CDR3 amino acids: CASSFRTSGVTYNEQFF. CDR3 nucleotides: TGTGCCAGCAGCTTCCGGACTAGCGGGGTTACCTACAATGAGCAGTTCTTC.